The 28 T cell receptor beta chains below come from one sample, sequenced in a study of response to subunit inactivated influenza vaccine. Via MiXCR, TCRdb re-called the RT-PCR reads, giving one row per CDR3 protein. In the table there are about 650,000 distinct CDR3 sequences, 14% of which are singletons. The material was PBMCs from blood, obtained around 14 days before vaccination. These receptors all come from a man over 45 who received an inactivated influenza vaccine.

This clonotype appeared a few times. This chain connects TRBV4-1 to TRBJ2-7, with 11 bases matching TRBD2. The CDR3 has 18 residues. Germline V gene sequence: CDR1 MGHRA, CDR2 YSYEKL. V was pared by 4 bases and J by 0 bases, with 11 bases of the junction left unmatched. The CDR3 DNA reads TGCGCCAGCAGCCTAAGGCGCCCCACTAGCGGGGGCTCCTACGAGCAGTACTTC. It yields the protein CASSLRRPTSGGSYEQYF.

This chain uses TRBV7-9 with TRBJ2-6, with D unresolved. V shed 0 bases and J shed 14 bases, with 5 bases lying between them. CDR3 length: 11 amino acids. The germline V gene encodes CDR1 SEHNR and CDR2 FQNEAQ (reference sequence). The CDR3 reads CASSLAYILTF. The CDR3 region has the DNA TGTGCCAGCAGCTTAGCGTACATCCTGACTTTC.

The chain joins TRBV6-2 or TRBV6-3 to TRBJ2-7, with D unclear. The CDR3 loop spans 13 amino acids. Between the trimmed V and J ends, which lost 7 bases and 3 bases, there was a span of 13 bases. The germline V gene has CDR1 MNHEY and CDR2 SVGEGT. This CDR3 is CASNPAYLYEQYF. CDR3 in DNA: TGTGCCAGCAACCCGGCCTACCTCTACGAGCAGTACTTC.

About this clonotype: A much larger clone sits a single nucleotide away, making a read error possible. The rearrangement uses TRBV12-3 or TRBV12-4 and TRBJ2-5; a weak D match, TRBD1 (5 bases). The length of the CDR3 is 14 residues. CDR3 sequence reads: CASSLRSGQETHYF. CDR3 DNA sequence: TGTGCCAGCAGTTTAAGGTCAGGGCAAGAGACCCACTACTTC.

Only a few counts were recorded for this clonotype. The chain uses TRBV4-3 and TRBJ2-2; D might be TRBD1 (5 bases). The CDR3 length is 15 residues. V was clipped by 5 bases and J by 5 bases, with 15 bases between them. In germline, CDR1 is LGHNA, CDR2 YSLEER. CDR3 sequence (DNA): TGCGCCAGCAGCTTACAGGACCCCGGAACCGGGGAGCTGTTTTTT. Translated, it gives CASSLQDPGTGELFF.

There are many counts of this clonotype. V usage is TRBV12-3 or TRBV12-4 and J usage is TRBJ2-2; 10 bases fit TRBD1. J was trimmed by 7 bases and V by 5 bases; bases with no gene match: 4. CDR3 length: 14 amino acids. The CDR3 reads CASSIDRGLGELFF. The CDR3 nucleotides are TGTGCCAGCAGTATCGACAGGGGGCTCGGGGAGCTGTTTTTT.

The chain uses TRBV7-9 and TRBJ1-1, with D hard to call. V was trimmed by 1 base and J by 4 bases, leaving 7 bases between them. The CDR3 covers 13 residues. Germline V gene lookup returns CDR1 SEHNR and CDR2 FQNEAQ (reference sequence). CDR3 amino acids: CASSLVTGTEAFF. In DNA, the CDR3 is TGTGCCAGCAGCTTAGTCACGGGCACTGAAGCTTTCTTT.

This chain joins TRBV20-1 and TRBJ1-2; 7 positions agree with TRBD1. Germline V gives CDR1 DFQATT, CDR2 SNEGSKA (reference sequence). This CDR3 has 15 residues. The V and J ends lost 2 bases and 2 bases, in that order; junction bases with no gene match: 8. CDR3 bases: TGCAGTGCTAGATTGCCGGGACAGAAGAACTATGGCTACACCTTC. It translates to CSARLPGQKNYGYTF.

Only a few counts were recorded for this clonotype. The chain joins TRBV5-1 to TRBJ2-1; 14 bases match TRBD2. From germline, CDR1 is SGHRS and CDR2 YFSETQ. CDR3 length: 17 amino acids. Germline trimming cut 4 bases from V and 4 bases from J; bases unmatched to any gene: 7. CDR3 DNA: TGCGCCAGCAGCAGCGGGAGGACTAGCGGGGGGTACAATGAGCAGTTCTTC. Protein sequence: CASSSGRTSGGYNEQFF. The full variable domain, with the rest looked up from reference TRBV5-1 and TRBJ2-1, is KAGVTQTPRYLIKTRGQQVTLSCSPISGHRSVSWYQQTPGQGLQFLFEYFSETQRNKGNFPGRFSGRQFSNSRSEMNVSTLELGDSALYLCASSSGRTSGGYNEQFFGPGTRLTVL.

This clonotype was seen a few times. V gene TRBV5-1 combines with J gene TRBJ1-1; 8 bases agree with TRBD1. V lost 2 bases and J lost 4; bases outside the gene matches: 4. The CDR3 has 14 amino acids. From germline, CDR1 is SGHRS and CDR2 YFSETQ. Here the CDR3 DNA reads TGCGCCAGCAGCTTTTTGGACAGGGCCACTGAAGCTTTCTTT. Residues: CASSFLDRATEAFF.

This clonotype came up a few times. This chain connects TRBV29-1 to TRBJ2-7; 9 bases align to TRBD1. The CDR3 is 12 residues long. Germline V lookup: CDR1 SQVTM, CDR2 ANQGSEA. J gave up 3 bases and V 5 bases, and 2 bases lay outside the gene matches. CDR3 sequence reads: CSVLDRGYEQYF. CDR3 nucleotides: TGCAGCGTTCTGGACAGGGGCTACGAGCAGTACTTC.

The rearrangement uses TRBV11-2 and TRBJ2-7; D is possibly TRBD1 or TRBD2 (5 bases each). V gave up 7 bases and J gave up 1 base, with 14 bases separating them. Germline loops: CDR1 SGHAT, CDR2 FQNNGV. The CDR3 sequence is 14 residues long. Here the CDR3 reads CASTLRGDSYEQYF. The CDR3 DNA reads as TGTGCCAGCACCCTGAGGGGTGATTCCTACGAGCAGTACTTC.

This sequence joins TRBV6-5 and TRBJ2-7, with D perhaps matching TRBD1 (5 bases). CDR3 size: 15 residues. Trimming pared 2 bases from V and 2 bases from J, leaving 13 bases between. Germline V lookup: CDR1 MNHEY, CDR2 SVGAGI. CDR3: CASSYVAGKAYEQYF. The CDR3 DNA sequence: TGTGCCAGCAGTTACGTGGCAGGGAAAGCCTACGAGCAGTACTTC.

The gene calls are TRBV15 and TRBJ2-3, with 9 bases matching TRBD2. This CDR3 has 15 amino acids. CDR1 and CDR2 (germline): LNHNV, YYDKDF (reference sequence). V gave up 1 base and J gave up 7 bases; unmatched junction bases: 6. The CDR3 bases are TGTGCCACCAGCAGAGGAGGAGGACTAGCGAATACGCAGTATTTT. This gives the protein CATSRGGGLANTQYF.

This clonotype was seen at least ten times. In nucleotides, the CDR3 is TGTGCCAGCAGTTATAATAGGACAGGGGTATGGAATGAGCAGTTCTTC. This sequence encodes CASSYNRTGVWNEQFF. The J gene is TRBJ2-1, the V gene TRBV6-2 or TRBV6-3; TRBD1 aligns across 9 bases. From germline, CDR1 is MNHEY and CDR2 SVGEGT. The CDR3 extends over 16 amino acids. V was pared by 3 bases and J by 7 bases, with 10 bases of the junction left unmatched.

This clonotype was detected many times. The V and J genes are TRBV15 and TRBJ2-5; D uncertain. This CDR3 comprises 13 residues. Germline assignment: CDR1 LNHNV and CDR2 YYDKDF (reference sequence). V shed 6 bases and J shed 2 bases, with 10 bases lying between them. In DNA form, the CDR3 reads TGTGCCACCAGATCCAGAGGACAAGAGACCCAGTACTTC. Its translation: CATRSRGQETQYF.

This clonotype was seen a handful of times. The chain links TRBV11-2 to TRBJ1-2; D is unresolved. V gave up 0 bases and J gave up 5 bases, with 13 bases separating them. CDR3 size: 15 residues. The V gene's germline CDR1 is SGHAT and CDR2 FQNNGV. DNA of the CDR3: TGTGCCAGCAGCTTAGATCGAAGGTCCATTTATGGCTACACCTTC. This gives the protein CASSLDRRSIYGYTF.

This clonotype appeared a single time. V and J are TRBV20-1 and TRBJ1-3, with a tentative D call TRBD1 (6 bases). CDR1 is DFQATT, CDR2 SNEGSKA, per germline (reference sequence). V was cut by 1 base and J by 0 bases, with 10 bases left in between. The CDR3 is made up of 15 amino acids. The CDR3 DNA is TGCAGTGCTAGAGTAACAGGGAACTCTGGAAACACCATATATTTT. Residues: CSARVTGNSGNTIYF.

This clonotype was recorded many times. The V call is TRBV29-1, the J call TRBJ2-5; tentatively, D is TRBD1 or TRBD2 (5 bases each). Germline V gene data show CDR1 as SQVTM and CDR2 as ANQGSEA. Trimming left V 1 base short and J 2 bases short, with 5 bases between. This CDR3 is 12 amino acids long. The CDR3 is CSVEGGQETQYF. The CDR3 DNA follows: TGCAGCGTTGAAGGGGGGCAAGAGACCCAGTACTTC.

The gene calls are TRBV7-2 and TRBJ1-1, with D hard to call. The V end was cut by 2 bases, the J end by 4 bases, with 17 bases between. The CDR3 is made up of 16 amino acids. Germline V gene data show CDR1 as SGHTA and CDR2 as FQGNSA. The CDR3 coding sequence is TGTGCCAGCAGCTTAACCTTCTACCGGGAGGGCACTGAAGCTTTCTTT. Translation gives CASSLTFYREGTEAFF.

Only a few counts were recorded for this clonotype. The chain recombines TRBV20-1 with TRBJ2-3, with D unclear. Trimming shortened V by 6 bases and J by 6 bases, and 13 bases separated the two germline ends. Germline CDR1 is DFQATT and CDR2 is SNEGSKA (reference sequence). The CDR3 consists of 12 residues. The CDR3 region has the DNA TGCAGTGCCATGATACTTGTGGATACGCAGTATTTT. Its protein is CSAMILVDTQYF.

The chain couples TRBV13 to TRBJ2-6, with no clear D. The V end lost 5 bases, the J end lost 2 bases, and 13 bases lay between the germline ends. Germline values: CDR1 PRHDT, CDR2 FYEKMQ (reference sequence). CDR3 length: 16 amino acids. The CDR3 bases are TGTGCCAGCAGCCAACGGACCACACCTGGGGCCAACGTCCTGACTTTC. Translation: CASSQRTTPGANVLTF. The entire variable domain, with the rest obtained from reference TRBV13 and TRBJ2-6, is as follows: AAGVIQSPRHLIKEKRETATLKCYPIPRHDTVYWYQQGPGQDPQFLISFYEKMQSDKGSIPDRFSAQQFSDYHSELNMSSLELGDSALYFCASSQRTTPGANVLTFGAGSRLTVL.

This clonotype was counted ten times or more. The J gene is TRBJ2-1, the V gene TRBV20-1, with TRBD2 identical over 8 bases. Losses at the gene ends were 0 bases for V and 3 bases for J; bases not matched to a gene: 13. The CDR3 length is 18 residues. Germline CDR1 and CDR2: DFQATT and SNEGSKA (reference sequence). CDR3 loop: CSARDRGRTSNYYNEQFF. The DNA of the CDR3 is TGCAGTGCTAGAGACAGGGGCCGGACTAGCAACTACTACAATGAGCAGTTCTTC.

This clonotype has just a few counts. V usage is TRBV4-2 and J usage is TRBJ1-1; 7 positions match TRBD1. CDR3 size: 15 residues. Looked up from germline, CDR1 is LGHNA and CDR2 is YNFKEQ. V gave up 0 bases and J gave up 5 bases; unmatched junction bases: 6. CDR3 protein: CASSQDMRGRTEAFF. The CDR3 DNA reads as TGTGCCAGCAGCCAAGATATGAGGGGGCGAACTGAAGCTTTCTTT.

This clonotype was counted a few times. The J gene is TRBJ1-5, the V gene TRBV12-3 or TRBV12-4; D gene unclear. The CDR3 is 15 residues long. V was clipped by 6 bases and J by 4 bases, with 16 bases between them. The CDR3 region has the DNA TGTGCCAGCAGCCTCGGACGATCCCTAAATCAGCCCCAGCATTTT. Its translation: CASSLGRSLNQPQHF.

The chain is built from TRBV5-6 and TRBJ2-7; 11 nucleotides agree with TRBD2. The V gene's germline CDR1 is SGHDT and CDR2 YYEEEE. With 10 bases clipped from V and 2 bases from J, the junction kept 8 bases outside the gene matches. The CDR3 runs to 14 residues. DNA for the CDR3: TGTGCCTCACATGAGACTAGCGGGACCTACGAGCAGTACTTC. It is translated as CASHETSGTYEQYF. Combining the CDR3 with reference TRBV5-6 and TRBJ2-7 gives the whole variable domain DAGVTQSPTHLIKTRGQQVTLRCSPKSGHDTVSWYQQALGQGPQFIFQYYEEEERQRGNFPDRFSGHQFPNYSSELNVNALLLGDSALYLCASHETSGTYEQYFGPGTRLTVT.

The table lists this clonotype with a few counts. The chain recombines TRBV28 with TRBJ2-3; the D gene is possibly TRBD2 (6 bases). In germline, CDR1 is MDHEN, CDR2 SYDVKM. The V gene lost 3 bases and the J gene lost 7 bases, with 17 bases spanning the gap. The CDR3 covers 15 residues. The CDR3 nucleotides read TGTGCCAGCAGTTTTCAATCGGCGGGACGAAATACGCAGTATTTT. Its protein product is CASSFQSAGRNTQYF.

This sequence joins TRBV28 and TRBJ1-1; 7 nucleotides match TRBD1. This CDR3 has 14 residues. Germline CDR1 is MDHEN and CDR2 is SYDVKM. V shed 5 bases and J 5 bases; nucleotides not matched to a gene: 8. The chain's CDR3 is CASSPRQGWTEAFF. DNA for the CDR3: TGTGCCAGCAGTCCCCGACAGGGTTGGACTGAAGCTTTCTTT.